This T cell receptor beta chain is from a study of blood T cells in healthy people across ages. Samples each yielded at least 5 micrograms of total RNA. Findings and limits, study-wide: It was held that the diversity estimates obtained from one million T cells were underestimates.

Concerning this clonotype: Antigen: not known.

This CDR3 has 14 residues. Germline V CDR1 and CDR2: MNHEY, SMNVEV (reference sequence). Alongside a J-beta primer mix, a sample-barcoded 5' primer served in a second PCR lasting about 6 to 11 cycles. TCRdb itself ran the 5' RACE reads through MiXCR, one entry per CDR3 protein. The sample shows about 690,000 distinct CDR3 sequences, roughly 41% of them seen only once. The genes are TRBV27 and TRBJ2-1, with a tentative D call TRBD1 (6 bases). The assigned J gene may be wrong: the sequence end matches TRBJ2-7 better. The TCR comes from a man older than 75 in good health. Sequencing was performed on blood. CDR3 in amino acids: CASSSHRARGEQYF. The CDR3 DNA sequence: TGTGCCAGCAGTTCACACAGGGCCAGAGGGGAGCAGTACTTC.